The 13 T cell receptor beta chains listed next were all sequenced from one sample in a study of cytomegalovirus exposure and HLA in healthy donors. Some clones are missing from TCRdb's copy, which holds only in-frame ones; the method was immunoSEQ multiplex PCR. The table has 150,000 or so clones, roughly 80% seen once. The source material was PBMCs. All receptors come from a man in his thirties or forties in good health and CMV-seropositive.

The chain joins TRBV5-1 to TRBJ2-1; 8 positions agree with TRBD2. V dropped 1 base and J dropped 4; count of bases not matched to a gene: 4. CDR1 is SGHRS and CDR2 is YFSETQ in the germline V gene. This CDR3 spans 15 amino acids. The CDR3 here is CASSLPAGVYNEQFF. DNA for the CDR3: TGCGCCAGCAGCTTGCCAGCGGGGGTTTACAATGAGCAGTTCTTC.

This chain uses TRBV7-2 with TRBJ2-3; TRBD2 matches 11 bases. Germline lookup yields CDR1 SGHTA and CDR2 FQGNSA. V shed 4 bases and J 2 bases; nucleotides not matched to a gene: 2. This CDR3 spans 15 amino acids. Here the CDR3 reads CASSYSGGATDTQYF. CDR3 DNA sequence: TGTGCCAGCAGCTATAGCGGGGGGGCCACAGATACGCAGTATTTT.

V gene TRBV7-6 combines with J gene TRBJ2-1; TRBD2 matches 14 bases. V lost 3 bases, J lost 1 base, and 2 bases stayed unmatched. This CDR3 has 17 amino acids. Per the germline V gene, CDR1 is SGHVS and CDR2 is FNYEAQ. The CDR3 bases are TGTGCCAGCAGCTTGACTAGCGGGGGGGTATCCTACAATGAGCAGTTCTTC. It codes for CASSLTSGGVSYNEQFF.

J is TRBJ1-2 and V is TRBV19, with 7 nucleotides matching TRBD1. The ends lost 1 base at V and 2 bases at J; junction bases unmatched: 4. Germline V lookup: CDR1 LNHDA, CDR2 SQIVND (reference sequence). The CDR3 covers 15 residues. The CDR3 here is CASSIGTGANYGYTF. CDR3 nucleotide sequence: TGTGCCAGTAGTATAGGGACAGGAGCGAACTATGGCTACACCTTC.

V usage is TRBV9 and J usage is TRBJ2-7, with 12 bases that match TRBD2. Unmatched junction bases numbered 9, after V lost 4 bases and J lost 7 bases. This CDR3 is 15 amino acids long. Germline V gene sequence: CDR1 SGDLS, CDR2 YYNGEE. CDR3 sequence (DNA): TGTGCCAGCAGCTTCGGACTAGCGGGGACAAGGGAGCAGTACTTC. Residues: CASSFGLAGTREQYF. Supplemented by reference TRBV9 and TRBJ2-7, the full variable domain reads DSGVTQTPKHLITATGQRVTLRCSPRSGDLSVYWYQQSLDQGLQFLIQYYNGEERAKGNILERFSAQQFPDLHSELNLSSLELGDSALYFCASSFGLAGTREQYFGPGTRLTVT.

This clone was seen more than once but under ten times. The chain uses TRBV5-5 and TRBJ2-2, with 7 bases lining up with TRBD2. Germline-derived CDR1 and CDR2 are SGHKS and YYEKEE (reference sequence). V shed 4 bases and J 1 base; nucleotides not matched to a gene: 10. The CDR3 length is 17 residues. The CDR3 loop is CASSHQRGLGNTGELFF. In DNA form, the CDR3 reads TGTGCCAGCAGCCACCAGCGGGGACTGGGGAACACCGGGGAGCTGTTTTTT.

Written as DNA, the CDR3 is TGTGCCAGTAAACCAGCAGGATATGGCTACACCTTC. Its translation is CASKPAGYGYTF. V usage is TRBV19 and J usage is TRBJ1-2, with D unclear. The CDR3 is 12 residues long. Germline lookup yields CDR1 LNHDA and CDR2 SQIVND (reference sequence). The V gene lost 7 bases and the J gene lost 5 bases, with 11 bases spanning the gap.

The chain uses TRBV12-5 and TRBJ1-3; unclear D gene. The V end was cut by 1 base, the J end by 3 bases, with 7 bases between. The CDR3 is 14 residues long. The V gene's germline CDR1 is LGHNT and CDR2 FRNRAP. The CDR3 DNA reads as TGTGCTAGTGGTTTGGGTCACTATGGAAACACCATATATTTT. Residues: CASGLGHYGNTIYF.

In its sample, this clone was seen a few times. The gene calls are TRBV5-8 and TRBJ1-3, with D possibly matching TRBD1 (5 bases). Germline V gene lookup returns CDR1 SGHTS and CDR2 YDEGEE. The CDR3 has 14 amino acids. V was pared by 5 bases and J by 1 base, with 10 bases between. The CDR3: CASSPTGSGNTIYF. The CDR3 coding sequence is TGTGCCAGCAGTCCCACAGGTTCTGGAAACACCATATATTTT. Full variable domain (remainder filled in from reference TRBV5-8 and TRBJ1-3): EAGVTQSPTHLIKTRGQQATLRCSPISGHTSVYWYQQALGLGLQFLLWYDEGEERNRGNFPPRFSGRQFPNYSSELNVNALELEDSALYLCASSPTGSGNTIYFGEGSWLTVV.

As DNA, the CDR3 is TGTGCCAGCAGCTATAGCTCAACTAATGAAAAACTGTTTTTT. It specifies CASSYSSTNEKLFF. This chain links TRBV5-6 with TRBJ1-4; D remains unclear. The V and J ends lost 3 bases and 0 bases respectively, with 6 bases between them. CDR3 length: 14 residues. Germline V gene sequence: CDR1 SGHDT, CDR2 YYEEEE.

The chain links TRBV6-5 to TRBJ2-7, with 7 bases that match TRBD2. The J segment lost 3 bases and the V segment lost 2 bases, leaving 4 bases of the junction unmatched. From germline, CDR1 is MNHEY and CDR2 SVGAGI. The CDR3 consists of 14 residues. The CDR3 is CASSYRGGIYEQYF. Here the CDR3 DNA reads TGTGCCAGCAGTTACAGGGGAGGGATCTACGAGCAGTACTTC.

The rearrangement joins TRBV9 to TRBJ2-3; TRBD1 agrees at 9 bases. V shed 0 bases and J 4 bases; nucleotides not matched to a gene: 9. The CDR3 covers 17 residues. Germline V gives CDR1 SGDLS, CDR2 YYNGEE. The CDR3 region is CASSVATGQGLADTQYF. Written as DNA, the CDR3 is TGTGCCAGCAGCGTAGCTACGGGACAGGGATTGGCAGATACGCAGTATTTT.

The chain is built from TRBV19 and TRBJ1-6; possibly TRBD1 for D (5 bases). The CDR3 runs to 18 residues. Germline V gene sequence: CDR1 LNHDA, CDR2 SQIVND (reference sequence). Trimming pared 7 bases from V and 8 bases from J, leaving 27 bases between. CDR3 amino acids: CASNQNAHHQGADSPLHF. CDR3 nucleotide sequence: TGTGCCAGTAATCAGAATGCCCATCATCAGGGTGCAGATTCACCCCTCCACTTT.